This T cell receptor beta chain comes out of a study of PD-1 blockade in classical Hodgkin lymphoma (dated by TCRdb to about 2020). Study-wide context: Nivolumab dosing was 3 mg/kg intravenously every 2 weeks, continuing until either disease progression or unacceptable toxicity. A peripheral blood immune signature of response to PD-1 blockade in classical Hodgkin lymphoma was defined using TCR beta sequencing and CyTOF. Overall results and qualifications from the work: Baseline diversity similar to that of newly diagnosed patients was observed in trial patients achieving complete response, whereas significantly lower diversity was observed in partial responders and progressors. Diversity was lower in patients who began nivolumab less than 1 year after ASCT, so these patients were left out of later analyses to avoid confounding by immune reconstitution. A significant rise by C4D1 was seen in CD4+ but not CD8+ TCR diversity (p=0.0027 vs p=0.16), with the rise being most apparent in complete responders (p=0.02). Baseline TCR diversity was reported to be lower in newly diagnosed patients than in healthy donors and to be lower still in relapsed/refractory patients. The study was restricted to a single clinical trial cohort, and the causes of repertoire differences, possibly disease activity or prior therapy, were left undefined.

The time point label here, explained by the study, means: cycle 4 day 1 (C4D1), after around six weeks of nivolumab. Relapse after autologous stem cell transplantation had occurred in all trial patients, and cohorts A, B and C were distinguished by prior brentuximab vedotin exposure. A Miltenyi CD4+ T cell isolation kit was used for magnetic negative selection to purify CD4+ T cells from thawed PBMCs. The trial cohort comprised 60 or so patients with relapsed/refractory classical Hodgkin lymphoma whose best overall responses were complete response, partial response or progressive disease. Trial patients were treated with single-agent nivolumab in the multi-cohort phase II CheckMate 205 trial. Best overall response was determined by an independent review committee according to the 2007 International Working Group response criteria. Trial PBMCs were collected just before the start of nivolumab (C1D1) and during therapy at cycle 2 day 1 and cycle 4 day 1. After peripheral blood was drawn into 8 mL Vacutainer Cell Preparation Tubes, PBMCs were isolated by centrifugation and then cryopreserved. Purified CD4+ and CD8+ fractions were prepared only for cases in which an additional PBMC sample was available. Magnetically labelled cells were removed on LS columns in a quadroMACS separator, and the flow-through was retained as the purified fraction.

Genomic DNA was extracted with the Qiagen DNeasy kit from unsorted PBMCs and from negatively selected CD4+ and CD8+ fractions. TCR beta CDR3 regions were subjected to amplification by immunoSEQ multiplex PCR with primers that anneal to V and J segments. Amplification bias was minimized using a synthetic immune receptor repertoire, and residual bias was removed computationally after sequencing. Regarding the original processing steps: Custom Python scripts were used to quantify repertoire diversity as the Shannon entropy index. Unsorted, CD4+ and CD8+ repertoires were analyzed separately, except for combined analyses in which CD4+ and CD8+ sequences were merged in silico. A clone counted as expanded when the clone's frequency after treatment rose at least 2-fold relative to C1D1, and clones undetected at baseline were given a pseudocount of 0.5. Clones with 0 or 1 copy at C1D1 were defined as singleton clones, while clones with 2 or more copies were defined as non-singleton clones. Clones expanded in unsorted samples were assigned a CD4+, CD8+ or unknown annotation through matching of protein sequences in sorted samples from the same patient. Diversity changes from C1D1 to C4D1 were tested in paired samples using Wilcoxon tests. Here the immuneACCESS table is served through TCRdb, limited to in-frame sequences with V and J called. Missing clones are a known gap in these copies; in checked studies unresolved V genes cover under half, and the rest lacks a known reason. V and J calls and clone size are copied from that table; D and trimming were computed from the DNA. The sample yields a few thousand clones; around 80% were counted once. The ten largest account for around 3.5% of the sample.

Comments on this clone: Its antigen specificity is not known. Within one base of it there is no much larger clone, and no base qualities were kept.

Including the terminal cysteine and phenylalanine, the CDR3 comprises 15 residues. Just CDR3 DNA is preserved here, 45 bases in frame from base 1. V loses 6 bases, J loses 8 bases, and the germline ends lie 17 bases apart. From the germline V gene (reference sequence), CDR1 is LNHDA and CDR2 is SQIVND. This clonotype originated in a human donor with classical Hodgkin lymphoma. The specimen was CD4+ T cells from blood, collected before the fourth cycle of nivolumab. The chain joins TRBV19 to TRBJ1-6; the D segment could be TRBD1, given 5 matching bases. The DNA is as follows: TGTGCCAGTAGGTTCGGGGCTATTTATGATTCACCCCTCCACTTT. Its protein is CASRFGAIYDSPLHF. With all but the CDR3 taken from the reference TRBV19 and TRBJ1-6 genes, the full variable domain is: DGGITQSPKYLFRKEGQNVTLSCEQNLNHDAMYWYRQDPGQGLRLIYYSQIVNDFQKGDIAEGYSVSREKKESFPLTVTSAQKNPTAFYLCASRFGAIYDSPLHFGNGTRLTVT.